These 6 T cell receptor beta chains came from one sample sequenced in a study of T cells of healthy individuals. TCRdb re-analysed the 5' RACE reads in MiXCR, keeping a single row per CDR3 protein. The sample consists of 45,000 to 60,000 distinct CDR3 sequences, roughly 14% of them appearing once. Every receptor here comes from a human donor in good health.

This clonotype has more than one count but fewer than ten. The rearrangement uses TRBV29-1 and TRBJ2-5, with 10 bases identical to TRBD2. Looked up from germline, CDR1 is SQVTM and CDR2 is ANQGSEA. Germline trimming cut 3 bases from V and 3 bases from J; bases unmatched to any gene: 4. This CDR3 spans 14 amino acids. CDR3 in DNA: TGCAGCGTTGAGACTAGCGGGTGGAAAGAGACCCAGTACTTC. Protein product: CSVETSGWKETQYF.

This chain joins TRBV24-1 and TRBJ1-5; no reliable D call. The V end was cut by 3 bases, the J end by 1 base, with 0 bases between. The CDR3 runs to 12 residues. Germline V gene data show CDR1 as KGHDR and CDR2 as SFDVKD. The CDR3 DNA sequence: TGTGCCACCAGTGATAGCAATCAGCCCCAGCATTTT. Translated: CATSDSNQPQHF.

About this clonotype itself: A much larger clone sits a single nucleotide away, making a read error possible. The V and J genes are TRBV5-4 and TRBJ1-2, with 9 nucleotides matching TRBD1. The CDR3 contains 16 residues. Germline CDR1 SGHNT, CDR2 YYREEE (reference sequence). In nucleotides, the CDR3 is TGTGCCAGCAGCTTGGCCGGGACAGGGAATATCTATGGCTACAACTTC. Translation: CASSLAGTGNIYGYNF.

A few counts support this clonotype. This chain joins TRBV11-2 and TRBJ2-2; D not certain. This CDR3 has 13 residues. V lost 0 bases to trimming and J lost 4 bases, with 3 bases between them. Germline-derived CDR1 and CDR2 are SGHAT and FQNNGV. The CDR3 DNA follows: TGTGCCAGCAGCTTAGACCGCACCGGGGAGCTGTTTTTT. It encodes CASSLDRTGELFF.

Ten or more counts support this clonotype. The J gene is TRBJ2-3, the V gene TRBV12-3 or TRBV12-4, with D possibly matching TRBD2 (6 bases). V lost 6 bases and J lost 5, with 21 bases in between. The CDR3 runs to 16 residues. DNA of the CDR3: TGTGCCAGCAGCCCCAGCGGGTTAGGGCCTGGAGATACGCAGTATTTT. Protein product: CASSPSGLGPGDTQYF.

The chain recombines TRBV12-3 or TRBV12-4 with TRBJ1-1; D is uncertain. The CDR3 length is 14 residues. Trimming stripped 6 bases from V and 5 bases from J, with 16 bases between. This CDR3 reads CASSEALEGTEAFF. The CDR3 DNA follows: TGTGCCAGCAGCGAAGCACTAGAAGGAACTGAAGCTTTCTTT.